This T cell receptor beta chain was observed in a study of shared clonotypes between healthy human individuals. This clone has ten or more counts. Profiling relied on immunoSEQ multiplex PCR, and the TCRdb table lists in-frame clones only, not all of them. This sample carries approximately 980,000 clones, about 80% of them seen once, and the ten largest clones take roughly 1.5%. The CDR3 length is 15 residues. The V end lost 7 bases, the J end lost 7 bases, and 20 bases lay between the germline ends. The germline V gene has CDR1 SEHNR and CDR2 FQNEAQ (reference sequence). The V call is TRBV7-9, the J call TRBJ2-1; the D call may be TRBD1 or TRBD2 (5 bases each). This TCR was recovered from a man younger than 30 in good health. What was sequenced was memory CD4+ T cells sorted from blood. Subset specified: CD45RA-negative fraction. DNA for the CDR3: TGTGCCAGCAATTTGGGGGATACCCAGGGTAATGAGCAGTTCTTC. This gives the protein CASNLGDTQGNEQFF.